This TCR beta chain came from a study of blood T cell repertoires in COVID-19. The CDR3 has 15 residues. In germline, CDR1 is SNHLY, CDR2 FYNNEI. The V gene lost 6 bases and the J gene lost 1 base, with 15 bases spanning the gap. Generated by immunoSEQ multiplex PCR, the TCRdb table keeps only in-frame clones and is missing some. This sample has around 150,000 clones, with 70% to 80% found just once. This TCR derives from a man in his 60s with acute or convalescent COVID-19. The sequenced sample was peripheral blood. The chain combines TRBV2 with TRBJ1-2; D unclear. The DNA for the CDR3 is TGTGCCAGCAGCGCTATGCCAACGGGTAACTATGGCTACACCTTC. Amino acids: CASSAMPTGNYGYTF.